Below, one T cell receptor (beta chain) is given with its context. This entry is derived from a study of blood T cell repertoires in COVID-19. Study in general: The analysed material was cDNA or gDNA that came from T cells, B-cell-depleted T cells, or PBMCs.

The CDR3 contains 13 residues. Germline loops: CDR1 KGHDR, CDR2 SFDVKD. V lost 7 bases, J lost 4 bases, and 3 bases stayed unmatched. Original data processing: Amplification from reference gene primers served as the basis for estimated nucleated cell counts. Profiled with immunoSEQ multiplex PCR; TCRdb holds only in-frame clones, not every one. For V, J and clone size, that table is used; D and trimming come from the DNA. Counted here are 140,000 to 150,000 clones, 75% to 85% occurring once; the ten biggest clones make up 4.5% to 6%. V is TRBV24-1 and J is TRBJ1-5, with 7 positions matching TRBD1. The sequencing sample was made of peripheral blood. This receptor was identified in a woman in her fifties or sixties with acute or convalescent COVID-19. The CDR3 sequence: CATSGQENQPQHF. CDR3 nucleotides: TGTGCCACCAGCGGACAGGAGAATCAGCCCCAGCATTTT.